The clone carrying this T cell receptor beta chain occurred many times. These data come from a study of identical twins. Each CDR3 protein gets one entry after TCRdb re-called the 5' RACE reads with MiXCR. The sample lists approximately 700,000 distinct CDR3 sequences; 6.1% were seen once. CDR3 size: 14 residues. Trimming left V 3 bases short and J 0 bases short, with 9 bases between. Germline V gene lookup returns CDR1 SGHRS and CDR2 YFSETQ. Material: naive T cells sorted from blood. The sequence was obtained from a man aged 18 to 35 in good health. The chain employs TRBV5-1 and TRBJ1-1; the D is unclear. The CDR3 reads CASSSNPLNTEAFF. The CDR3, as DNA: TGCGCCAGCAGCTCCAACCCTTTGAACACTGAAGCTTTCTTT.